A single sample is the source of the 13 T cell receptor beta chains below, sequenced in a study of cytomegalovirus exposure and HLA in healthy donors. Primers included in the PCR were 60 Vbeta and 13 Jbeta primers. Sequencing was performed with immunoSEQ multiplex PCR; in TCRdb, only in-frame clones are kept and a portion is missing. In the table there are about 190,000 clones, around 75% of which are singletons. Material: PBMCs. These receptors were obtained from a woman aged 25 to 39 in good health and CMV-seropositive.

Concerning this clone: Mismatch with germline at one junction end may stem from a read error. V gene TRBV7-9 combines with J gene TRBJ2-7, with TRBD1 matching over 8 bases. This CDR3 spans 13 amino acids. Germline V gene sequence: CDR1 SEHNR, CDR2 FQNEAQ (reference sequence). The CDR3 reads CSSSAGGGYEQYF. The CDR3 nucleotides read TGTTCCAGCAGCGCAGGGGGCGGCTACGAGCAGTACTTC. The whole variable domain, remainder taken from reference TRBV7-9 and TRBJ2-7, is DTGVSQNPRHKITKRGQNVTFRCDPISEHNRLYWYRQTLGQGPEFLTYFQNEAQLEKSRLLSDRFSAERPKGSFSTLEIQRTEQGDSAMYLCSSSAGGGYEQYFGPGTRLTVT.

A few counts support this clone. This chain joins TRBV28 and TRBJ2-7; no reliable D call. The CDR3 is 13 amino acids. In germline, CDR1 is MDHEN, CDR2 SYDVKM. The V end lost 6 bases, the J end lost 4 bases, and 13 bases lay between the germline ends. CDR3: CASSPGGPYEQYF. CDR3 nucleotides: TGTGCCAGCAGCCCTGGCGGTCCGTACGAGCAGTACTTC.

This clone came up a few times. V is TRBV9 and J is TRBJ2-7; TRBD2 aligns across 11 bases. CDR1 and CDR2 (germline): SGDLS, YYNGEE. Trimming removed 1 base from V and 5 bases from J; junction bases left unmatched: 14. CDR3 size: 18 residues. The CDR3, as DNA: TGTGCCAGCAGCGTATCGGGTAGCGGGAGGGCCGACAGGAACGAGCAGTACTTC. Translated: CASSVSGSGRADRNEQYF.

J is TRBJ2-5 and V is TRBV19; 10 bases match TRBD1. From germline, CDR1 is LNHDA and CDR2 SQIVND (reference sequence). V was pared by 5 bases and J by 11 bases, with 11 bases of the junction left unmatched. CDR3 length: 14 amino acids. Here the CDR3 reads CASSLYRDRGEQYF. CDR3 coding DNA: TGTGCCAGTAGTCTTTACCGGGACAGGGGTGAGCAGTACTTC. Supplemented by reference TRBV19 and TRBJ2-5, the full variable domain reads DGGITQSPKYLFRKEGQNVTLSCEQNLNHDAMYWYRQDPGQGLRLIYYSQIVNDFQKGDIAEGYSVSREKKESFPLTVTSAQKNPTAFYLCASSLYRDRGEQYFGPGTRLLVL.

The V gene is TRBV6-5, the J gene TRBJ1-2, with D possibly TRBD1 on 6 matching bases. CDR1 MNHEY and CDR2 SVGAGI come from the germline V gene. There are 14 residues in the CDR3. The ends were cut back, 6 bases at V and 4 bases at J, with 15 bases in the middle. The CDR3 reads CASRATGTRYGYTF. DNA of the CDR3: TGTGCCAGCAGAGCGACCGGGACACGCTATGGCTACACCTTC.

The chain has TRBV5-1 and TRBJ2-7; 9 bases line up with TRBD1. The CDR3 has 15 residues. The germline CDR1 and CDR2 sequences are SGHRS and YFSETQ. V lost 1 base to trimming and J lost 2 bases; unmatched junction nucleotides: 4. The CDR3 region is CASSLLDRGAYEQYF. CDR3 nucleotide sequence: TGCGCCAGCAGCTTGTTAGACAGGGGGGCCTACGAGCAGTACTTC.

This sequence joins TRBV6-5 and TRBJ1-2; possible D gene TRBD1, 6 bases. Germline-derived CDR1 and CDR2 are MNHEY and SVGAGI. The CDR3 extends over 15 amino acids. V dropped 2 bases and J dropped 4 bases, with 14 bases sitting between them. CDR3 DNA: TGTGCCAGCAGTTACGGCAGGGGATCGGGCTATGGCTACACCTTC. This gives the protein CASSYGRGSGYGYTF.

The V call is TRBV7-7, the J call TRBJ2-1; TRBD2 matches at 14 bases. This CDR3 contains 15 residues. CDR1 is SSHAT, CDR2 FNYEAQ, per germline (reference sequence). Trimming took 4 bases from V and 6 from J; bases not matched to a gene: 2. In DNA, the CDR3 is TGTGCCAGCAGCTCGACTAGCGGGAGGGGCAATGAGCAGTTCTTC. Its protein is CASSSTSGRGNEQFF.

This clone has only a few counts. J is TRBJ1-5 and V is TRBV6-1, with 7 bases that match TRBD1. This CDR3 is 14 amino acids long. V trimming: 5 bases; J trimming: 6 bases; junction bases outside the gene matches: 7. The germline V gene encodes CDR1 MNHNS and CDR2 SASEGT. The CDR3 DNA reads as TGTGCCAGCAGTTATCTCACAGGGGTTCAGCCCCAGCATTTT. It translates to CASSYLTGVQPQHF.

This clone was counted a few times. The rearrangement joins TRBV19 to TRBJ2-7, with D possibly TRBD1 on 6 matching bases. Trimming stripped 1 base from V and 4 bases from J, with 8 bases between. CDR1 and CDR2 (germline): LNHDA, SQIVND (reference sequence). This CDR3 has 13 amino acids. The CDR3 nucleotides are TGTGCCAGTAGTATAGGGACAGCTTACGAGCAGTACTTC. This codes for CASSIGTAYEQYF.

CDR3 in amino acids: CASSLGGPTDTQYF. DNA for the CDR3: TGCGCCAGCAGCCTCGGCGGGCCCACAGATACGCAGTATTTT. The chain links TRBV5-1 to TRBJ2-3, with D possibly TRBD2 on 5 matching bases. CDR1 and CDR2 from the germline V gene are SGHRS and YFSETQ. V gave up 4 bases and J gave up 2 bases, with 11 bases separating them. There are 14 residues in the CDR3.

This clone came up a few times. V is TRBV4-1 and J is TRBJ2-3; D is possibly TRBD1 (6 bases). Trimming pared 0 bases from V and 6 bases from J, leaving 16 bases between. This CDR3 comprises 16 residues. Germline CDR1 reads MGHRA; CDR2 reads YSYEKL. DNA for the CDR3: TGCGCCAGCAGCCAAGAGCGAGGCAGGGGCAGGGATACGCAGTATTTT. This encodes CASSQERGRGRDTQYF.

This clone was recorded a few times. The chain employs TRBV9 and TRBJ2-1; D uncertain. Per the germline V gene, CDR1 is SGDLS and CDR2 is YYNGEE. Trimming pared 4 bases from V and 8 bases from J, leaving 16 bases between. The CDR3 loop spans 14 amino acids. The CDR3 sequence: CASSPRIQLDEQFF. The CDR3 DNA reads as TGTGCCAGCAGCCCCAGAATACAGTTAGATGAGCAGTTCTTC.